The clone carrying this TCR beta chain came up once. The data belong to a study of blood T cell repertoires in COVID-19. The overall study: Sample material is recorded as cDNA or gDNA derived from T cells, B-cell-depleted T cells, or PBMCs.

Method: immunoSEQ multiplex PCR; TCRdb's copy keeps in-frame clones and lacks some. The data show 250,000 to 300,000 clones, around 85% seen once. The CDR3 has 15 residues. V was clipped by 3 bases and J by 2 bases, with 13 bases between them. Per germline, CDR1 MDHEN and CDR2 SYDVKM. Material for sequencing was peripheral blood. The TCR was taken from a man aged 50 to 59 with active or convalescent COVID-19. V gene TRBV28 combines with J gene TRBJ1-1, with D unclear. The CDR3 DNA reads TGTGCCAGCAGTTTGGGCCTAATTAGAAACACTGAAGCTTTCTTT. It yields the protein CASSLGLIRNTEAFF.